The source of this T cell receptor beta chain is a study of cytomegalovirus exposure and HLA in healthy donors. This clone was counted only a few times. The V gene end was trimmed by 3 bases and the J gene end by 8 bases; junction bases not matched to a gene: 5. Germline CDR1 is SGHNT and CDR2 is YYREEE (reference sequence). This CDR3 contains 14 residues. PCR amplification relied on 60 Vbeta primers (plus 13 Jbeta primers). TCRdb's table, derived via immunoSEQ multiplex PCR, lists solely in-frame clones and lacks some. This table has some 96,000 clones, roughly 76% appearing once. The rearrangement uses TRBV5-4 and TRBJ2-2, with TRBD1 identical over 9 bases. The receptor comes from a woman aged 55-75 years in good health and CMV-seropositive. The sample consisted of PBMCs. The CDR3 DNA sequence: TGTGCCAGCAGCTCACAGGGGGCTGGGGGGGAGCTGTTTTTT. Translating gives CASSSQGAGGELFF.